The rows below give T cell receptor beta chains drawn from one sample of a study of blood T cell repertoires in COVID-19. Sequenced by immunoSEQ multiplex PCR; TCRdb stores in-frame clones only, minus some. The table lists under 250,000 clones, around nine tenths of them singletons. The sequenced sample consisted of peripheral blood. The source is a man of 80 years or more with acute or convalescent COVID-19. CDR3s include the opening cysteine and the closing phenylalanine or tryptophan. Fields, in order: V gene, clone size, J gene, D gene, CDR3 DNA, CDR3 protein. A D gene is named only where the DNA matches it firmly. The size field is filled for only some rows; it gives once, few, many or a size class.

>TRBV28|-|TRBJ2-1|-
TGTGCCAGCAGTTTACGGCGGCCTAGCTCCTACAATGAGCAGTTCTTC
CASSLRRPSSYNEQFF
>TRBV7-2|-|TRBJ1-3|-
TGTGCCAGCAGCTTAGTCTCCCTCTCTGGAAACACCATATATTTT
CASSLVSLSGNTIYF
>TRBV6-2/TRBV6-3|-|TRBJ2-3|TRBD2
TGTGCCAGCAGTTATGTAGGTCATGTTGCGGGAGGTGGGGATACGCAGTATTTT
CASSYVGHVAGGGDTQYF
>TRBV7-6|-|TRBJ1-1|TRBD1
TGTGCCAGCAGCCAAACAGGGGGGAACACTGAAGCTTTCTTT
CASSQTGGNTEAFF
>TRBV9|-|TRBJ1-2|TRBD1
TGTGCCAGCAGCGCATTATCGGGACAGTTCTATGGCTACACCTTC
CASSALSGQFYGYTF
>TRBV7-2|once|TRBJ2-7|-
TGTGCCAGCAGCTCCCGATCCCTGGGGGGATACGAGCAGTACTTC
CASSSRSLGGYEQYF
>TRBV3-1/TRBV3-2|-|TRBJ2-7|-
TGTGCCAGCAGCCAAGGATGGGGGGAAGGGTCCTCCTACGAGCAGTACTTC
CASSQGWGEGSSYEQYF
>TRBV7-3|-|TRBJ1-2|TRBD1
TGTGCCAGCAGCCACACAGGGGGCGATGGCTACACCTTC
CASSHTGGDGYTF
>TRBV6-2/TRBV6-3|-|TRBJ2-2|TRBD2
TGTGCCAGCAGCAGACTAGCGGGGACCGGGGAGCTGTTTTTT
CASSRLAGTGELFF
>TRBV7-8|-|TRBJ1-2|TRBD1
TGTGCCAGCAGCTTACGCGGGACAGGGGAATACATAATACGACGTGACTATGGCTACACCTTC
CASSLRGTGEYIIRRDYGYTF
>TRBV6-5|-|TRBJ1-4|TRBD1
TGTGCCAGCAGACAGGGGGCGGGAAATGAAAAACTGTTTTTT
CASRQGAGNEKLFF
>TRBV13|-|TRBJ1-1|TRBD1
TGTGCCAGCAGCTTAGGAGGGGGCCTTTATGGAACTGAAGCTTTCTTT
CASSLGGGLYGTEAFF
>TRBV12-1|-|TRBJ2-1|-
TGTGCCAGCAGCTTTGATGGGACTAGCGGCTACAATGAGCAGTTCTTC
CASSFDGTSGYNEQFF
>TRBV7-8|-|TRBJ1-2|-
TGTGCCAGCAGCTTAGGTCGGGGGGCGGACTATGGCTACACCTTC
CASSLGRGADYGYTF
>TRBV5-1|-|TRBJ2-5|-
TGCGCCAGCAGCTTGGCCCCGTCTCAAGAGACCCAGTACTTC
CASSLAPSQETQYF
>TRBV10-3|few|TRBJ2-3|TRBD2
TGTGCCATCAGCGGACTAGCGGGAGTAACAGATACGCAGTATTTT
CAISGLAGVTDTQYF
>TRBV10-3|-|TRBJ2-2|TRBD2
TGTGCCATCCCTCGCAGCGGGGCGACGAACACCGGGGAGCTGTTTTTT
CAIPRSGATNTGELFF
>TRBV24-1|-|TRBJ2-5|-
TGTGCCACCAGTGATCCGGTTGGCGGGAAAAGAGAGACCCAGTACTTC
CATSDPVGGKRETQYF
>TRBV20-1|once|TRBJ1-1|-
TGCAGTGCCGGCGGGGCTTTCTTT
CSAGGAFF
>TRBV7-9|-|TRBJ1-4|-
TGTGCCAGCAGCCCCCACGCCGGTACGAGTGAAAAACTGTTTTTT
CASSPHAGTSEKLFF
>TRBV18|few|TRBJ2-7|TRBD2
TGTGCCAGCTCACCAATGACTAGCGGGATGACCTACGAGCAGTACTTC
CASSPMTSGMTYEQYF
>TRBV5-6|-|TRBJ1-2|TRBD1
TGTGCCAGCAGCCCAGACAGGGGCAACTATGGCTACACCTTC
CASSPDRGNYGYTF
>TRBV3-1/TRBV3-2|-|TRBJ2-4|TRBD1
TGTGCCAGCAGCCCGGGACAGCTCAAAAACATTCAGTACTTC
CASSPGQLKNIQYF
>TRBV19|-|TRBJ1-1|TRBD1
TGTGCCAGTAGTATAGTCCAGGGGGCGGGCACTGAAGCTTTCTTT
CASSIVQGAGTEAFF
>TRBV4-2|-|TRBJ2-4|TRBD2
TGTGCCAGCAGCCTCGGGGGGGCGGGAGACATTCAGTACTTC
CASSLGGAGDIQYF
>TRBV5-5|-|TRBJ2-5|TRBD2
TGTGCCAGCAGCTTGGTTGGGCGGGGGGACTCAGAGACCCAGTACTTC
CASSLVGRGDSETQYF
>TRBV5-1|-|TRBJ2-2|-
TGCGCCAGCAGCTTGAAAACAAGCACCGGGGAGCTGTTTTTT
CASSLKTSTGELFF
>TRBV5-5|-|TRBJ1-3|-
TGTGCCAGCAGCTTGGGGGGGGCTGGAAACACCATATATTTT
CASSLGGAGNTIYF
>TRBV24-1|-|TRBJ2-5|-
TGTGCCACCAGTGATTTAAGCAGGGAAGAGACCCAGTACTTC
CATSDLSREETQYF
>TRBV7-3|-|TRBJ1-2|TRBD1
TGTGCCAGCAGCCCAGGGACAGGGAAGGGCTATGGCTACACCTTC
CASSPGTGKGYGYTF